Included here is one T cell receptor (beta chain) sequence, with context. Its specificity is not known. The sample is drawn from a study of CXCR3-negative and CXCR3-positive naive CD8 T cells. Study results and caveats: TRB CDR3s of CXCR3-positive naive cells were more hydrophobic than those of CXCR3-negative naive cells.

There are 14 residues in the CDR3. CDR1 is ENHRY, CDR2 SYGVKD, per germline. The libraries of TRB cDNA were constructed through 5' RACE using UMI labels. TCRdb reprocessed the 5' RACE reads, keeping one entry per CDR3 protein, no DNA. Listed are approximately 130,000 distinct CDR3 sequences; roughly 0.41% falls within the top ten. The chain couples TRBV10-3 to TRBJ2-7; TCRdb proposes TRBD2, but this gene call is untestable without DNA. The clonotype comes from a human donor in good health. Some clones in this sample may be carry-over from other donors' samples. Source material: naive CXCR3+ CD8+ T cells from blood. The sample's subset: CD45RO-CCR7+CD27+CD95- naive CD8+ T cells expressing CXCR3 (TNR3+). The CDR3 loop reads CATKGLAGDYEQYF.